This T cell receptor beta chain was observed in a study of blood T cell repertoires in COVID-19. Study overall: There were acute and convalescent COVID-19 samples, and they came from the United States, Italy and Spain. The cDNA or gDNA used as material had been derived from T cells, B-cell-depleted T cells, or PBMCs.

Germline values: CDR1 SGHRS, CDR2 YFSETQ. With 4 bases removed from V and 6 bases from J, the gap between germline ends came to 20 bases. This CDR3 has 15 amino acids. As originally analysed: Reference gene primer amplification in the assay estimated nucleated cell counts. Libraries were prepared by immunoSEQ multiplex PCR; TCRdb keeps only in-frame clonotypes and omits some of them. V and J calls plus clone size are reproduced from that table; the DNA served to infer D and trimming. The sample has roughly 360,000 clones; about four fifths are singletons. Specimen: peripheral blood. The chain has TRBV5-1 and TRBJ2-7, with TRBD2 as a possible D gene (6 bases). The clonotype comes from a human donor with acute or convalescent COVID-19. The donor label of this sample is uncertain. The CDR3 DNA is TGCGCCAGCAGCCGGAGGGCCGGGGGTGGGGGCGAGCAGTACTTC. Its translation: CASSRRAGGGGEQYF.